What follows describes a single T cell receptor beta chain. Germline CDR1 SGHRS, CDR2 YFSETQ. This CDR3 is built from 15 residues. The ends were cut back, 4 bases at V and 1 base at J, with 14 bases in the middle. The data belong to a study of blood T cell repertoires in COVID-19. Produced via immunoSEQ multiplex PCR; TCRdb's table is partial and in-frame only. The data hold 150,000 or so clones, with 81% observed a single time. This sequence was found in a woman in her 40s with acute COVID-19. Sequenced: PBMCs or T cells enriched from blood (not recorded which). This chain joins TRBV5-1 and TRBJ1-1, with a tentative D call TRBD1 (6 bases). The CDR3 region has the DNA TGCGCCAGCAGCATCCAGGGGCCGCCGAACACTGAAGCTTTCTTT. This translates into CASSIQGPPNTEAFF. Variable domain in full (rest from reference TRBV5-1 and TRBJ1-1): KAGVTQTPRYLIKTRGQQVTLSCSPISGHRSVSWYQQTPGQGLQFLFEYFSETQRNKGNFPGRFSGRQFSNSRSEMNVSTLELGDSALYLCASSIQGPPNTEAFFGQGTRLTVV.